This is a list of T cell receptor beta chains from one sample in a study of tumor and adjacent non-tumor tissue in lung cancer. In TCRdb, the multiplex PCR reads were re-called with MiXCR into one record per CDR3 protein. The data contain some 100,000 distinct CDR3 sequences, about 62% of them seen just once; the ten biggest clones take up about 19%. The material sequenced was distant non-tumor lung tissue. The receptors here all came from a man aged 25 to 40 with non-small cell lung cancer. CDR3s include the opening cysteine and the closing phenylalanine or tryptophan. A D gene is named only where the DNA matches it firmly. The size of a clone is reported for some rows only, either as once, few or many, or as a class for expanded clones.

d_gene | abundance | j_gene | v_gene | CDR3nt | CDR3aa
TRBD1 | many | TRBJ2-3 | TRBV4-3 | TGCGCCAGCAGCCAAGGGACAGGGATCACAGATACGCAGTATTTT | CASSQGTGITDTQYF
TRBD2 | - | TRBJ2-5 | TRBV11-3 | TGTGCCAGCAACTTAGAGGCGGGAGGGCAAGAGTCCCAGTACTTC | CASNLEAGGQESQYF
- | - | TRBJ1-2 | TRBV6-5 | TGTGTCAGCAGTACCTTTCTCGGAGGGGGGGACTACACCTTC | CVSSTFLGGGDYTF
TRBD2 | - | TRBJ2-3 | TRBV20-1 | TGCAGTGCTAGAGGGGTTAGCGGGAGAGCTGGCCCAGATACGCAGTATTTT | CSARGVSGRAGPDTQYF
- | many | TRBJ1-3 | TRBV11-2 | TGTGCCAGCAGCTTAGATGTTAGCCCGTACTCTGGAAACACCATATATTTT | CASSLDVSPYSGNTIYF
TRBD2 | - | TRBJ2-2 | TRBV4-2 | TGTGCCAGCAGCCAAGAGGATAGCGGGGTAGGCGGGGAGCTGTTTTTT | CASSQEDSGVGGELFF
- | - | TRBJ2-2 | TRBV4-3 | TGCGCCAGCAGCCCTAGAGCGGAGGCAGTCGGCGGGGAACTGTTTTTT | CASSPRAEAVGGELFF
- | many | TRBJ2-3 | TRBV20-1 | TGCAGCTTATTTGGGACCCTTACGGCTGGGCGTTTGCAGTATTTT | CSLFGTLTAGRLQYF
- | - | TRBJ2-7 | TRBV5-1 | TGCGCCAGCAGGCCCGGGTGGCCCTACGAGCAGTACTTC | CASRPGWPYEQYF
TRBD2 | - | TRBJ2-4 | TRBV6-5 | TGTGCCAGCAGTTACGGGCTAGCGGGGTTCAAAAATATTCAGTACTTC | CASSYGLAGFKNIQYF
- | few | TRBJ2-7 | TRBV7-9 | TGTGCCAGCAGCTTAGCGGGTTCCTACGAGCAGTACTTC | CASSLAGSYEQYF
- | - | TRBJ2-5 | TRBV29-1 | TGCAGCGCTGAGGGGACTTGTGGATTAGAGACCCAGTACTTT | CSAEGTCGLETQYF
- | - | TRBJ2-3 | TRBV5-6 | TGTGCCAGCAAGATGATCTTCACAGATACGCAGAATTTT | CASKMIFTDTQNF
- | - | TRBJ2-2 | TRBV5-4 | TGTGCCAGCAGCTCAAGCGGCGACATCACCGGGGGGCTGTCTTTT | CASSSSGDITGGLSF
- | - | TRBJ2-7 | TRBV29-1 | TGTAGCGTTGGAGAGTGGGGGCCGAGCTCCTACGAGCAGTACTTC | CSVGEWGPSSYEQYF
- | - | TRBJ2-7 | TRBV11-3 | TGTGCCGTCAGCCCAGACTCCTACGAGCAGTACTTC | CAVSPDSYEQYF
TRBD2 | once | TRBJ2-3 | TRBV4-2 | TGTGCCAGCAGCCCTCGGACTAGCGGGGACACGGATATGCAGTATTTT | CASSPRTSGDTDMQYF
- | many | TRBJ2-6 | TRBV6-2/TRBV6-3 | TGTGCCAGCAGTTACTTCTCTGGGGCCAACGTCCTGACTTTC | CASSYFSGANVLTF
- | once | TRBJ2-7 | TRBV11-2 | TGTGCCAACAGCTTAGCTCAGGGGAGCGGCGAGCAGTACTTC | CANSLAQGSGEQYF
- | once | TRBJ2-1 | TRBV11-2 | TGTGCCAGCAGCCGGCACGAGGGGGTTTACAATGAGCAGTTCTTC | CASSRHEGVYNEQFF
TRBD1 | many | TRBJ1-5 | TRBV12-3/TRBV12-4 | TGTGCCAGCAGTCTAGGACAGGGGGCCTATCAGCCCCAGCATTTT | CASSLGQGAYQPQHF
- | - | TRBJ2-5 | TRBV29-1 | TGCAGCACCTCCCTTGGGGGGAACCATGAGACCCAGTACTTC | CSTSLGGNHETQYF
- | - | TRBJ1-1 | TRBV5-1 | TGCGTCAGCAGTATGGTAGGAGACGCTGAAGCTTTCTTT | CVSSMVGDAEAFF
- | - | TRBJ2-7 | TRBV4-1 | TGCGCCAGCAGCCAAGATGGGCTGAGGGATACCTACGAGCAGTACTTC | CASSQDGLRDTYEQYF
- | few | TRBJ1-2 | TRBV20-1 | TGCAGTGCGCCATCGACAGGTGGTGTCGTCAAGCACTATGGCTACACCTTC | CSAPSTGGVVKHYGYTF
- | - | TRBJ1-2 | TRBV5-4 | TGTGCCAGCAGCTTCAGGGGATGCGCATCCTATGGATACACCTTC | CASSFRGCASYGYTF
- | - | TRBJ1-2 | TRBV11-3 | TGTGCCAGCAGCTTGGGTCTGTCGGGCTGCACCTTC | CASSLGLSGCTF
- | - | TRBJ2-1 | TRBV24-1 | TGTGCCACCAATGATTTTCGGCCTGACAATGAGCAGTTCTTC | CATNDFRPDNEQFF
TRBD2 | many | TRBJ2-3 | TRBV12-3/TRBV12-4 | TGTGCCAGCAACGCGGGGGGGCCGTCAGATACGCAGTATTTT | CASNAGGPSDTQYF
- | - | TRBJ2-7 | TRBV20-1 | TGCAGTGCTAGAGTTACAGCCGGGACACCGGGCGAGCACTACTTC | CSARVTAGTPGEHYF
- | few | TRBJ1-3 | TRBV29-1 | TGCAGCGTTGCGAGGGTTCCCTCTGGAAACGTCATATATTTT | CSVARVPSGNVIYF
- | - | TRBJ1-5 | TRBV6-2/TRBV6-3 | TGTGCCAGCAGTTCGTGGGACAGCAATCAGCCCCAGCATTTT | CASSSWDSNQPQHF
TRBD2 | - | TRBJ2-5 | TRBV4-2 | TGCGCCAGCAGCCAAGAAACTAGCGGGGGCCCCGGGGAGAACCAGTACTTC | CASSQETSGGPGENQYF
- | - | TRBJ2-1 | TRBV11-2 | TGTGCCAGCAGCCCCTGGATAGGTCGCTACAATGAGCAGTTCTTC | CASSPWIGRYNEQFF